Only a few counts were recorded for the clone carrying this T cell receptor beta chain. Profiling relied on immunoSEQ multiplex PCR, and the TCRdb table lists in-frame clones only, not all of them. The data show 65,000 to 90,000 clones, with around 92% seen just once and roughly 2.8% held by the top ten. This sample is part of a study of T cell changes during pregnancy in multiple sclerosis. The sequence came from a female donor in good health, enrolled as a control in a pregnancy study. The specimen was peripheral blood, collected in the third trimester of pregnancy.

CDR3 sequence: CASTRGTDFNSPLHF. The CDR3 DNA reads as TGTGCCAGCACCAGGGGGACAGACTTTAATTCACCCCTCCACTTT. The V and J genes are TRBV6-1 and TRBJ1-6; 7 nucleotides line up with TRBD1. CDR1 MNHNS and CDR2 SASEGT come from the germline V gene. The CDR3 spans 15 residues. J was trimmed by 6 bases and V by 7 bases; bases with no gene match: 9.